One sample yielded the 3 T cell receptor beta chains listed below, sequenced in a study of cytotoxic CD8 clonotypes in ibrutinib-treated CLL. The method was immunoSEQ multiplex PCR; TCRdb's version includes in-frame clones alone and lacks a portion of them. The sample shows under 200,000 clones, approximately 80% of them seen only once. This specimen was PBMCs, taken after 24 months of ibrutinib treatment. These receptors originate from a human donor with chronic lymphocytic leukemia.

This rearrangement joins TRBV27 to TRBJ2-3; D is unresolved. Trimming stripped 2 bases from V and 4 bases from J, with 10 bases between. The CDR3 loop spans 14 amino acids. The germline gives CDR1 MNHEY, CDR2 SMNVEV (reference sequence). The CDR3 DNA reads as TGTGCCAGCAGTTTAGAAAGAACCTCAGATACGCAGTATTTT. Protein product: CASSLERTSDTQYF.

This clone was seen a few times. The chain recombines TRBV6-5 with TRBJ2-7; D possibly corresponds to TRBD1 (5 bases). Trimming cost V 5 bases and J 5 bases, with 16 bases left between them. Germline loops: CDR1 MNHEY, CDR2 SVGAGI. The length of the CDR3 is 14 residues. This CDR3 is CASSEVAGYHEQYF. In DNA form, the CDR3 reads TGTGCCAGCAGTGAAGTGGCAGGGTACCACGAGCAGTACTTC.

The chain employs TRBV28 and TRBJ1-5; D is unclear. The germline CDR1 and CDR2 sequences are MDHEN and SYDVKM. V was clipped by 4 bases and J by 2 bases, with 15 bases between them. The CDR3 has 16 amino acids. The CDR3 is CASSSYGELGNQPQHF. The CDR3 DNA follows: TGTGCCAGCAGTTCTTACGGGGAACTAGGCAATCAGCCCCAGCATTTT.